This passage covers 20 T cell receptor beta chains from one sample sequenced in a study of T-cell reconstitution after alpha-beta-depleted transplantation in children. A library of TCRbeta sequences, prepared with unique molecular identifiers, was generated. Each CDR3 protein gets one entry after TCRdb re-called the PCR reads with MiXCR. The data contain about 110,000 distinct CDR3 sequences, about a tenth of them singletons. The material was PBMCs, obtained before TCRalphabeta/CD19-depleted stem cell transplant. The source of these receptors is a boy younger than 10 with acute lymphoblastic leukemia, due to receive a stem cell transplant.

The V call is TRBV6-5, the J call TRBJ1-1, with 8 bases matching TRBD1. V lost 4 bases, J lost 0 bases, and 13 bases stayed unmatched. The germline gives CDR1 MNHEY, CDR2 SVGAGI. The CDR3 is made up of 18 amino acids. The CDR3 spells CASSSTIPGGEVNTEAFF. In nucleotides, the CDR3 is TGTGCCAGCAGTTCCACGATCCCAGGGGGCGAGGTGAACACTGAAGCTTTCTTT.

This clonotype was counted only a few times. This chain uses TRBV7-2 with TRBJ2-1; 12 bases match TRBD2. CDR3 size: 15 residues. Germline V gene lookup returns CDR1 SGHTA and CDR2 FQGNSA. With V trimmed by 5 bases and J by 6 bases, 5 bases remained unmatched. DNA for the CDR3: TGTGCCAGCAGCCCACCGGGACTAGCGGGCAATGAGCAGTTCTTC. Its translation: CASSPPGLAGNEQFF. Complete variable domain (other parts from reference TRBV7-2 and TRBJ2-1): GAGVSQSPSNKVTEKGKDVELRCDPISGHTALYWYRQSLGQGLEFLIYFQGNSAPDKSGLPSDRFSAERTGGSVSTLTIQRTQQEDSAVYLCASSPPGLAGNEQFFGPGTRLTVL.

The CDR3 nucleotides are TGCAGCGTTTCCCCCACAGGGGGCACTGAAGCTTTCTTT. Translating it yields CSVSPTGGTEAFF. V and J are TRBV29-1 and TRBJ1-1; 8 positions agree with TRBD1. Germline V gives CDR1 SQVTM, CDR2 ANQGSEA. The CDR3 contains 13 residues. With V trimmed by 5 bases and J by 4 bases, 6 bases remained unmatched.

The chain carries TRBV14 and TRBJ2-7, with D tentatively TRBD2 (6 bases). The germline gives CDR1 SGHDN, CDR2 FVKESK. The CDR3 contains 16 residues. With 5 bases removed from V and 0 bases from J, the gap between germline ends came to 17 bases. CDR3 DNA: TGTGCCAGCAGCAGGATTAGTAGCGGAAACTCCTACGAGCAGTACTTC. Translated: CASSRISSGNSYEQYF. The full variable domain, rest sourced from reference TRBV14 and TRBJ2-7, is EAGVTQFPSHSVIEKGQTVTLRCDPISGHDNLYWYRRVMGKEIKFLLHFVKESKQDESGMPNNRFLAERTGGTYSTLKVQPAELEDSGVYFCASSRISSGNSYEQYFGPGTRLTVT.

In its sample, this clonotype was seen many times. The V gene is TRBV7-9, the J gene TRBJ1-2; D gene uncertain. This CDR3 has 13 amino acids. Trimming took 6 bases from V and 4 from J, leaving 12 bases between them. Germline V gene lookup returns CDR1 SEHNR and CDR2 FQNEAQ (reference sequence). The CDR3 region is CASSRTASYGYTF. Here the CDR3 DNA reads TGTGCCAGCAGTCGGACGGCTTCCTATGGCTACACCTTC.

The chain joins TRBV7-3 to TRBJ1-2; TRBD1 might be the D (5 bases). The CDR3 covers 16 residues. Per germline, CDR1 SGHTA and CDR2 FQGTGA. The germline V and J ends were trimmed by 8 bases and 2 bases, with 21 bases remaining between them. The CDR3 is CASSVIWGDQNYGYTF. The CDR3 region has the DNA TGTGCCAGCTCCGTCATTTGGGGGGATCAAAACTATGGCTACACCTTC.

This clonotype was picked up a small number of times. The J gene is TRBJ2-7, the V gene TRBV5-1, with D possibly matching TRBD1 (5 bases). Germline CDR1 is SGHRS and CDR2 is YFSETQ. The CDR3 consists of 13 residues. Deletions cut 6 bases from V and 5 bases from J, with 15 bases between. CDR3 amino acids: CASTRDQGHEQYF. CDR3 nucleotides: TGCGCCAGCACCAGAGACCAGGGCCACGAGCAGTACTTC.

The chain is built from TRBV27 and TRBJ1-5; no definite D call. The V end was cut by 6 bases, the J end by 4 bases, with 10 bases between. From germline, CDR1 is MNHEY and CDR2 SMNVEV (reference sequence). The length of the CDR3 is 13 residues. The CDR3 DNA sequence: TGTGCCAGCAGCTCGTGGGTAAATCAGCCCCAGCATTTT. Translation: CASSSWVNQPQHF.

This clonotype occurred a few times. The DNA of the CDR3 is TGCAGTGCTCCGTCGCGACGGGAAAACACCGGGGAGCTGTTTTTT. Translating it yields CSAPSRRENTGELFF. The genes are TRBV20-1 and TRBJ2-2, with D perhaps matching TRBD2 (5 bases). V was cut by 5 bases and J by 2 bases, with 15 bases left in between. CDR1 is DFQATT and CDR2 is SNEGSKA in the germline V gene (reference sequence). CDR3 length: 15 residues.

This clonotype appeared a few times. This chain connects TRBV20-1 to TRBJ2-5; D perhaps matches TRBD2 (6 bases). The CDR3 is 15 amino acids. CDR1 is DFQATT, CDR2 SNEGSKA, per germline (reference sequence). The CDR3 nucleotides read TGCAGCCTCCCCGGACTACTGGGATCGTGGGGCTCCCAGTACTTC. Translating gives CSLPGLLGSWGSQYF.

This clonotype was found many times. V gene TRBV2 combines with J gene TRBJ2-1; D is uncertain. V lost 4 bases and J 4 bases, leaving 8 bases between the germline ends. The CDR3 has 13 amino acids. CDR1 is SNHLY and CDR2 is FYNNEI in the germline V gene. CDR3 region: CASSAEYYNEQFF. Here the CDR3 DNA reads TGTGCCAGCAGTGCTGAATATTACAATGAGCAGTTCTTC.

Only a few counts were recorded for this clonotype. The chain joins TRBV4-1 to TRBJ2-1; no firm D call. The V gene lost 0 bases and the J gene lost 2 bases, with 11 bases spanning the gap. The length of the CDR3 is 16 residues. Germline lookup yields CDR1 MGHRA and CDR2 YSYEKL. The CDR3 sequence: CASSQDDPATYNEQFF. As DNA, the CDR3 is TGCGCCAGCAGCCAAGATGACCCAGCTACCTACAATGAGCAGTTCTTC.

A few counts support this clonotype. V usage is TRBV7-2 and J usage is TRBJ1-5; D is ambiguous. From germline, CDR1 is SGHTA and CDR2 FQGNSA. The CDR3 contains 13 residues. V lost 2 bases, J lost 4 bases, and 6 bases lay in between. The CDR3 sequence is CASSLTRNQPQHF. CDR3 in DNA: TGTGCCAGCAGCTTAACCAGAAATCAGCCCCAGCATTTT.

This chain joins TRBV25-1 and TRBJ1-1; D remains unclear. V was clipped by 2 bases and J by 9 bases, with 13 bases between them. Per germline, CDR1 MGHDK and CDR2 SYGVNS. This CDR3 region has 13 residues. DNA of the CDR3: TGTGCCAGCAGTGAAGATGGCTGGGGTCAAGCTTTCTTT. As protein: CASSEDGWGQAFF.

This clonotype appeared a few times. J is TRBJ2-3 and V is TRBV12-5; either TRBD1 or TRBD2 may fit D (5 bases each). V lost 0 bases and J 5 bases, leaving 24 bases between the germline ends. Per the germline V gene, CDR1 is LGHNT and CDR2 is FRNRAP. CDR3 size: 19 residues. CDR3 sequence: CASGLVPDGTDKLRDTQYF. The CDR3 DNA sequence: TGTGCTAGTGGTTTGGTACCGGATGGGACGGATAAACTACGAGATACGCAGTATTTT.

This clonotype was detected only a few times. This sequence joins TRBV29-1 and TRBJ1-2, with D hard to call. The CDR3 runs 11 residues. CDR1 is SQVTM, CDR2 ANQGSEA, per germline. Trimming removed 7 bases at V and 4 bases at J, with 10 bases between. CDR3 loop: CSGRAGYGYTF. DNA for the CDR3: TGCAGCGGCCGGGCCGGCTATGGCTACACCTTC.

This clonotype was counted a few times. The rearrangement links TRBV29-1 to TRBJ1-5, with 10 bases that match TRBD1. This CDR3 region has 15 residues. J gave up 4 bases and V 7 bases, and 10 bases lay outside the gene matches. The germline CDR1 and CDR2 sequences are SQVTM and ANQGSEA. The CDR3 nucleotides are TGCAGCGCTTCGACAGGGGGCGGAAGTAATCAGCCCCAGCATTTT. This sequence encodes CSASTGGGSNQPQHF.

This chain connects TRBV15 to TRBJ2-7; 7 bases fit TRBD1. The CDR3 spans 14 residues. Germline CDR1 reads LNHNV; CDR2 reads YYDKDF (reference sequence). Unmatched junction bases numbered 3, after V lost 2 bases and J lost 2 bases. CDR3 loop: CATSRNRGAYEQYF. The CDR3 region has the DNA TGTGCCACCAGCAGAAACAGGGGCGCCTACGAGCAGTACTTC.

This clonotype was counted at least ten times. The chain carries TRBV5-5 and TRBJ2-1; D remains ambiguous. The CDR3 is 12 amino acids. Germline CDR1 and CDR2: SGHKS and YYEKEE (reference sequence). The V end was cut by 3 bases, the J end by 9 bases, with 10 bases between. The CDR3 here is CASSSQTSEQFF. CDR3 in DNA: TGTGCCAGCAGCTCGCAGACATCTGAGCAGTTCTTC. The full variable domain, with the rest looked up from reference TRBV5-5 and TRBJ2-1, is DAGVTQSPTHLIKTRGQQVTLRCSPISGHKSVSWYQQVLGQGPQFIFQYYEKEERGRGNFPDRFSARQFPNYSSELNVNALLLGDSALYLCASSSQTSEQFFGPGTRLTVL.

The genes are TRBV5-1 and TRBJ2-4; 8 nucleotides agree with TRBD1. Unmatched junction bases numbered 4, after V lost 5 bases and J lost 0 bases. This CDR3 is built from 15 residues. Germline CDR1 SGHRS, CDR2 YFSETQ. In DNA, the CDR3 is TGCGCCAGCAGACAGGGGGGACTAGCCAAAAACATTCAGTACTTC. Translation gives CASRQGGLAKNIQYF.